This record covers a single T cell receptor (beta chain). This specimen belongs to a study of blood T cell repertoires in COVID-19. This CDR3 is built from 16 residues. V lost 2 bases and J lost 0, with 8 bases in between. Germline CDR1 reads MRHNA; CDR2 reads SNTAGT. Profiled with immunoSEQ multiplex PCR; TCRdb holds only in-frame clones, not every one. The sample has about 330,000 clones, 70% to 90% seen once. Sequenced sample: peripheral blood. The V call is TRBV6-4, the J call TRBJ2-6; the D gene is possibly TRBD2 (5 bases). The receptor comes from a man between 18 and 35 years old who had recovered from COVID-19. This CDR3 reads CASSDREGSGANVLTF. The DNA of the CDR3 is TGTGCCAGCAGTGACCGGGAAGGCTCTGGGGCCAACGTCCTGACTTTC.